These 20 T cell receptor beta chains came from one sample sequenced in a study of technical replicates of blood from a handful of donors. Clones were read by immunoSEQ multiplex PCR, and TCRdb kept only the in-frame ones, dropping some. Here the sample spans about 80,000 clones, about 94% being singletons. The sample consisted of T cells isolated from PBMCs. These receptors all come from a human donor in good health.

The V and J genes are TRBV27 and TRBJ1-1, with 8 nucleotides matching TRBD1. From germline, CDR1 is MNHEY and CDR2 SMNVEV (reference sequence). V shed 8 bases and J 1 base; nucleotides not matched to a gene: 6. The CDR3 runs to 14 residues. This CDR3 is CASRYGTGNTEAFF. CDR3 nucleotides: TGTGCCAGCCGATACGGGACAGGGAACACTGAAGCTTTCTTT.

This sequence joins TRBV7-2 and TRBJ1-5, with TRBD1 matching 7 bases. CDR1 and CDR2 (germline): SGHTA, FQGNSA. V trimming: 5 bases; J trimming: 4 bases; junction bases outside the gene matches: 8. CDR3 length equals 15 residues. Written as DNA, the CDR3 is TGTGCCAGCAGCCTACGGACAGGCTATAATCAGCCCCAGCATTTT. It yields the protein CASSLRTGYNQPQHF.

The CDR3 DNA reads TGTGCCAGCAGTGAATGGCGACAAGAGAATGAAAAACTGTTTTTT. Translating it yields CASSEWRQENEKLFF. The V and J genes are TRBV25-1 and TRBJ1-4; D gene unclear. The V and J ends lost 1 base and 5 bases respectively, with 11 bases between them. This CDR3 has 15 residues. Per germline, CDR1 MGHDK and CDR2 SYGVNS. The full variable domain, completed using reference TRBV25-1 and TRBJ1-4, is EADIYQTPRYLVIGTGKKITLECSQTMGHDKMYWYQQDPGMELHLIHYSYGVNSTEKGDLSSESTVSRIRTEHFPLTLESARPSHTSQYLCASSEWRQENEKLFFGSGTQLSVL.

CDR3 DNA sequence: TGTGCCAGCAGCTTGGGAGGGAACACCGGGGAGCTGTTTTTT. Protein sequence: CASSLGGNTGELFF. The rearrangement links TRBV5-4 to TRBJ2-2; no clear D gene. Deletions cut 0 bases from V and 1 base from J, with 4 bases between. The CDR3 is 14 amino acids. Germline lookup yields CDR1 SGHNT and CDR2 YYREEE (reference sequence).

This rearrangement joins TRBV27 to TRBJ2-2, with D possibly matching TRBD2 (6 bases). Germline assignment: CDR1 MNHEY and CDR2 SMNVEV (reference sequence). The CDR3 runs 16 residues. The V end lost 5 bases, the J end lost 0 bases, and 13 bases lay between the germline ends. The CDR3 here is CASSTTRPTNTGELFF. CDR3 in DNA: TGTGCCAGCAGTACGACTAGACCCACGAACACCGGGGAGCTGTTTTTT.

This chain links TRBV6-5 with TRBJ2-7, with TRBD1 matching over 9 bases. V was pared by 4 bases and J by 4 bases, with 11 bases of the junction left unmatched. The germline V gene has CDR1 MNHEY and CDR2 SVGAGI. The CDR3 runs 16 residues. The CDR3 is CASSLTPGQGIYEQYF. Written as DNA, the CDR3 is TGTGCCAGCAGTTTGACCCCAGGACAGGGGATTTACGAGCAGTACTTC.

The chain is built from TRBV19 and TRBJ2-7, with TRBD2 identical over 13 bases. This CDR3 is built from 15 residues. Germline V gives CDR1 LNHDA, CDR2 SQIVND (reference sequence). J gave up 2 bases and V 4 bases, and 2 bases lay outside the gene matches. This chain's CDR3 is CASSRTSGRAYEQYF. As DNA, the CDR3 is TGTGCCAGTAGTAGAACTAGCGGGAGGGCCTACGAGCAGTACTTC.

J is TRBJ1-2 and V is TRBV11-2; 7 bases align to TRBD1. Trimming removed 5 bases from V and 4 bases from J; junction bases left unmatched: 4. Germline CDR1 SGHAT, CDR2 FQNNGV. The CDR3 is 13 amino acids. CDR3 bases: TGTGCCAGCAGCGAACAGGGGAGCTATGGCTACACCTTC. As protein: CASSEQGSYGYTF. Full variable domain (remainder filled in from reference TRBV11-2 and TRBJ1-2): EAGVAQSPRYKIIEKRQSVAFWCNPISGHATLYWYQQILGQGPKLLIQFQNNGVVDDSQLPKDRFSAERLKGVDSTLKIQPAKLEDSAVYLCASSEQGSYGYTFGSGTRLTVV.

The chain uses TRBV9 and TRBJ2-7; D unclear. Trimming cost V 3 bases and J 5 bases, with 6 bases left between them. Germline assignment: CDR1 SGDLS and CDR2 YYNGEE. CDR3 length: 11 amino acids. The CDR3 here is CASSGGDEQYF. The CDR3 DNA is TGTGCCAGCAGCGGAGGTGACGAGCAGTACTTC.

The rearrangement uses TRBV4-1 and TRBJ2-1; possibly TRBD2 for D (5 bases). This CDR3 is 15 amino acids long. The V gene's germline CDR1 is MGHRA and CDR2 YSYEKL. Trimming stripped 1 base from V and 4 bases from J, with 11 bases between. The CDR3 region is CASSQGVTGYNEQFF. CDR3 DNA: TGCGCCAGCAGCCAAGGCGTGACGGGGTACAATGAGCAGTTCTTC.

In DNA form, the CDR3 reads TGTGCCAGCAGCGTAGGCGGGAAAGAGACCCAGTACTTC. Its protein product is CASSVGGKETQYF. The rearrangement uses TRBV9 and TRBJ2-5; tentative D call: TRBD2 (6 bases). The length of the CDR3 is 13 residues. The V gene lost 0 bases and the J gene lost 3 bases, with 6 bases spanning the gap. Germline V gives CDR1 SGDLS, CDR2 YYNGEE.

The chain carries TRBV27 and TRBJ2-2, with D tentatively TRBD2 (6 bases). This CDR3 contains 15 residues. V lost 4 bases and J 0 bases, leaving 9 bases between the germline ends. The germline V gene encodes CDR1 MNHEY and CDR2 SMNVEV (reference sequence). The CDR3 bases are TGTGCCAGCAGTTCGGGACTCCCGAACACCGGGGAGCTGTTTTTT. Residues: CASSSGLPNTGELFF.

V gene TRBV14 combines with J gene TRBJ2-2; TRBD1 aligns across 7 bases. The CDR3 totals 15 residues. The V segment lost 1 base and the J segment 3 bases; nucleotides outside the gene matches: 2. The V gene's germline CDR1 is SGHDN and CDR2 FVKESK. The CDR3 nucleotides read TGTGCCAGCAGCCAAGGAGGGGGCCACACCGGGGAGCTGTTTTTT. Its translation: CASSQGGGHTGELFF.

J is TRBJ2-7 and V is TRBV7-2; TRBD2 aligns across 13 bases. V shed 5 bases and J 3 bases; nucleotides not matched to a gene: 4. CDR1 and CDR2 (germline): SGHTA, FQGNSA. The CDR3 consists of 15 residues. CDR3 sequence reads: CASSPGTSGNYEQYF. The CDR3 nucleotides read TGTGCCAGCAGCCCCGGGACTAGCGGGAACTACGAGCAGTACTTC.

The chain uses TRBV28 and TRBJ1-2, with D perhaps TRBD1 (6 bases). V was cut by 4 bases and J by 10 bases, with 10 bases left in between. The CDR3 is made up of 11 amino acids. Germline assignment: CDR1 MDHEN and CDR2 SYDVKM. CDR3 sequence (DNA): TGTGCCAGCAGTTCCAGGGGTGCCTACACCTTC. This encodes CASSSRGAYTF.

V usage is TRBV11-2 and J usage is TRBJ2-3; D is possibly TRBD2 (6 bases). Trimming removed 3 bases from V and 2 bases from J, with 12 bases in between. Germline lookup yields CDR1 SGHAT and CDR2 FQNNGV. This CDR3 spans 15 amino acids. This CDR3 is CASSLWGLLTDTQYF. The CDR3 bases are TGTGCCAGCAGCTTGTGGGGACTGCTCACAGATACGCAGTATTTT. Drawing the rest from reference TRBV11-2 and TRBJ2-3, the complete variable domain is EAGVAQSPRYKIIEKRQSVAFWCNPISGHATLYWYQQILGQGPKLLIQFQNNGVVDDSQLPKDRFSAERLKGVDSTLKIQPAKLEDSAVYLCASSLWGLLTDTQYFGPGTRLTVL.

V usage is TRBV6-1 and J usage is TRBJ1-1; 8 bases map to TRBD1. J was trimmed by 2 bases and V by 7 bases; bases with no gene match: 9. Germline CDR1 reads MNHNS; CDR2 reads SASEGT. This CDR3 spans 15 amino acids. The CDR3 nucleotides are TGTGCCAGCATAGACACCAGGGGGCTTAACACTGAAGCTTTCTTT. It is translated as CASIDTRGLNTEAFF.

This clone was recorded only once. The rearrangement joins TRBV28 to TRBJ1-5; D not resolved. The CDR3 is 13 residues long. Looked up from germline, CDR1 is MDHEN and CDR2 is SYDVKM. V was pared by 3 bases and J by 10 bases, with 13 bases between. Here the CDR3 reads CASSLPPHRPQHF. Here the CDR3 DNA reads TGTGCCAGCAGTTTGCCCCCGCACAGACCCCAGCATTTT.

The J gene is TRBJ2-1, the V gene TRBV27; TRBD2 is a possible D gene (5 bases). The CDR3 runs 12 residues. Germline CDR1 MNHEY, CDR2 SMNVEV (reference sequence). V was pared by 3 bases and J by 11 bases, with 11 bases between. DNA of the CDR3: TGTGCCAGCAGTTTCCCCGGGGTGAAGCAGTTCTTC. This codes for CASSFPGVKQFF.

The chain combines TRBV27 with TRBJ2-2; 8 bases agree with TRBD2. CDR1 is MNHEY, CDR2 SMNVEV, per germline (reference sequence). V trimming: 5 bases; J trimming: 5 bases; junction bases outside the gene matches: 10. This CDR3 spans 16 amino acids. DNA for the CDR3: TGTGCCAGCAGTCCAAAGCCGGGACTAGGTACCGGGGAGCTGTTTTTT. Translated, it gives CASSPKPGLGTGELFF.